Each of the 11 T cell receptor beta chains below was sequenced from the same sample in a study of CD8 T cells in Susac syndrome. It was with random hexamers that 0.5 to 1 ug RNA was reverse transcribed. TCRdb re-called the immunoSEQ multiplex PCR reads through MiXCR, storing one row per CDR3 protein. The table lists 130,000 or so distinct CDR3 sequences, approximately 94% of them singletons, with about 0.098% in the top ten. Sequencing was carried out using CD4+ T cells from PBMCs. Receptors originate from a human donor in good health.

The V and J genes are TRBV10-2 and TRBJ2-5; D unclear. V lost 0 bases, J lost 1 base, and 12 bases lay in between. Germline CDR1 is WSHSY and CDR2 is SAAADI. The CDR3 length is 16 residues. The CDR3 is CASSESGSWGQETQYF. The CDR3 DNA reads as TGCGCCAGCAGTGAGTCAGGTAGCTGGGGCCAAGAGACCCAGTACTTC.

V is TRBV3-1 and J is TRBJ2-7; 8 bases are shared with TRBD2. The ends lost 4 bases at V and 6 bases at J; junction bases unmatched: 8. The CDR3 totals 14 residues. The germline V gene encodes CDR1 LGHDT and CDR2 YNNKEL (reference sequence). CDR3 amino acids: CASSPTNAGGEQYF. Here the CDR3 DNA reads TGTGCCAGCAGCCCGACCAACGCGGGGGGCGAGCAGTACTTC.

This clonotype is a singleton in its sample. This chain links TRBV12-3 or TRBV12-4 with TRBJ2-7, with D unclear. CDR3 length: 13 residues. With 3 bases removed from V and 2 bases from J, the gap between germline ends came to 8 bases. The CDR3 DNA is TGTGCCAGCAGTTTGACCCAGACCTACGAGCAGTACTTC. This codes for CASSLTQTYEQYF.

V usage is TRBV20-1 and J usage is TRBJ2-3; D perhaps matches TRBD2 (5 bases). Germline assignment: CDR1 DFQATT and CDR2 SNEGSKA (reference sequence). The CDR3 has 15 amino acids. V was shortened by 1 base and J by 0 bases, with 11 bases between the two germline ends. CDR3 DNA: TGCAGTGCTAGAGCGGGATCAACTAGCACAGATACGCAGTATTTT. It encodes CSARAGSTSTDTQYF.

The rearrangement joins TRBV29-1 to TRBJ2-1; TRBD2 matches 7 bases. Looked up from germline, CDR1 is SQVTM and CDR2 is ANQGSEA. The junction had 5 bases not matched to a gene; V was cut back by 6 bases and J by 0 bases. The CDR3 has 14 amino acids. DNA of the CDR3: TGCAGCGTCGTAGGGACTAACTCCTACAATGAGCAGTTCTTC. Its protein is CSVVGTNSYNEQFF.

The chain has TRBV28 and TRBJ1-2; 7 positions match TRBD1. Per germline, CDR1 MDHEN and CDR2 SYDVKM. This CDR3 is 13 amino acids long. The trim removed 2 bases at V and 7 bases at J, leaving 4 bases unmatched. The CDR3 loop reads CASSLGTDGGYTF. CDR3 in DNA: TGTGCCAGCAGTTTAGGGACAGACGGTGGCTACACCTTC.

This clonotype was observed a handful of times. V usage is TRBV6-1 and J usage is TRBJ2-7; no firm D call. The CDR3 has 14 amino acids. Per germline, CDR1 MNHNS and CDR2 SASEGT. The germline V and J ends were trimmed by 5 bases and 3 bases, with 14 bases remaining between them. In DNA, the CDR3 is TGTGCCAGCAGTTTCACCCTAGGGCACTACGAGCAGTACTTC. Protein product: CASSFTLGHYEQYF.

The chain's CDR3 is CSGQGQGRGQPQHF. CDR3 nucleotide sequence: TGCAGCGGCCAGGGACAGGGGAGAGGTCAGCCCCAGCATTTT. The chain uses TRBV20-1 and TRBJ1-5, with 10 positions matching TRBD1. CDR1 and CDR2 (germline): DFQATT, SNEGSKA (reference sequence). The CDR3 length is 14 residues.

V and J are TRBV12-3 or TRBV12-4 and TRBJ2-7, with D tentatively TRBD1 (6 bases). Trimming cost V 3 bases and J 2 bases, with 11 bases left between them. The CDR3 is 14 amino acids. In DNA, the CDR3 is TGTGCCAGCAGTTTTATCAGGGGAACCTACGAGCAGTACTTC. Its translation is CASSFIRGTYEQYF.

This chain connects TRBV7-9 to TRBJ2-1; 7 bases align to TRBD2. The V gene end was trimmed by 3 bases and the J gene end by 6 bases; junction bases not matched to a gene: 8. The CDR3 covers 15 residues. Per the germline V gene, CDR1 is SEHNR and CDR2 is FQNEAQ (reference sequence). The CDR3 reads CASSFGDPGGNEQFF. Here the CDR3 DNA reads TGTGCCAGCAGCTTCGGGGACCCGGGAGGCAATGAGCAGTTCTTC.

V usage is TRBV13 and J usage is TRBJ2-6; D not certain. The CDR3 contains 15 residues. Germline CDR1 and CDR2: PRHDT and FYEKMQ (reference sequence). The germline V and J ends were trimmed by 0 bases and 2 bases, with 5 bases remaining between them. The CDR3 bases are TGTGCCAGCAGCTTAGGCAGTACTGGGGCCAACGTCCTGACTTTC. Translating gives CASSLGSTGANVLTF.